The source of this TCR beta chain is a study of blood T cell repertoires in COVID-19. About the study: From the United States, Italy and Spain came samples of acute and convalescent COVID-19. The cDNA or gDNA used as material had been derived from T cells, B-cell-depleted T cells, or PBMCs.

TCRdb's table, derived via immunoSEQ multiplex PCR, lists solely in-frame clones and lacks some. The sample comprises about 250,000 clones, about four fifths of which are singletons, and over 7.5% rests with the top ten. There are 13 residues in the CDR3. After removal of 5 bases from V and 5 bases from J, the junction contained 7 bases not matched to a gene. Germline assignment: CDR1 SQVTM and CDR2 ANQGSEA. The sample was peripheral blood. This sequence was found in an elderly man with acute or convalescent COVID-19. The chain is built from TRBV29-1 and TRBJ2-7; 9 bases line up with TRBD1. CDR3 in DNA: TGCAGCGTTCTTGACAGGGGGGACGACGAGCAGTACTTC. It translates to CSVLDRGDDEQYF.